The TCR beta chain described here comes from a study of CD8 T cells in ankylosing spondylitis. Study-wide findings and caveats: The clones that were linked to disease were reported to be significantly enriched in matched synovial fluid samples from ankylosing spondylitis patients. Blood from ankylosing spondylitis patients appeared to carry a characteristic roughly eight-variant TCR beta motif. Clones linked to disease, bearing a CD8+ phenotype, were relatively rare in peripheral blood.

This clonotype was seen a handful of times. No antigen is known for it. TCRdb reprocessed the 5' RACE reads with MiXCR, giving one entry per CDR3 protein. The sample records about 540,000 distinct CDR3 sequences, approximately 12% being singletons. This CDR3 region has 15 residues. V lost 5 bases, J lost 3 bases, and 13 bases lay in between. Germline V gene data show CDR1 as MNHEY and CDR2 as SMNVEV (reference sequence). The clonotype was recovered from a male donor with ankylosing spondylitis. The chain recombines TRBV27 with TRBJ1-4; tentatively, D is TRBD1 (6 bases). Sequenced: blood, either unsorted or a sorted T cell fraction (not recorded which). The DNA of the CDR3 is TGTGCCAGCAGTCCCCTGGACAGATCTAATGAAAAACTGTTTTTT. The encoded protein is CASSPLDRSNEKLFF.